The following is a T cell receptor beta chain sequence with its context. Only one count was recorded for this clone. It has no known antigen specificity. The record has no base qualities; no much larger clone is one base away. The CDR3 sequence holds 13 residues, the cysteine and phenylalanine included. Just the 39-base CDR3 DNA is kept, in frame starting at base 1. V is shortened by 5 bases, J by 4 bases, and the region joining them spans 9 bases. CDR1 and CDR2, looked up from the germline V gene, are MNHEY and SVGAGI. According to the study, the label for this sample's time point signals: cycle 2 day 1 (C2D1) of nivolumab. Every trial patient had relapsed following autologous stem cell transplantation, and prior brentuximab vedotin exposure was what differed among cohorts A, B and C. The trial cohort included fewer than 60 patients with relapsed/refractory classical Hodgkin lymphoma, and each patient had a best overall response of complete response, partial response or progressive disease. Single-agent nivolumab was administered to trial patients in the multi-cohort phase II CheckMate 205 trial. An independent review committee assessed best overall response using the 2007 International Working Group response criteria. Trial PBMCs were collected immediately before nivolumab initiation (C1D1) and during therapy at cycle 2 day 1 and cycle 4 day 1. After peripheral blood was drawn into 8 mL Vacutainer Cell Preparation Tubes, PBMCs were isolated by centrifugation and then cryopreserved.

These data come from a study of PD-1 blockade in classical Hodgkin lymphoma (dated by TCRdb to 2018 to 2020). Study-level background: Nivolumab dosing was 3 mg/kg intravenously every 2 weeks, continuing until either disease progression or unacceptable toxicity. The study used TCR beta sequencing and CyTOF to define a peripheral blood immune signature of response to PD-1 blockade in classical Hodgkin lymphoma.

The Qiagen DNeasy kit was used to extract genomic DNA both from unsorted PBMCs and from the negatively selected CD4+ and CD8+ fractions. Using primers that anneal to V and J segments, immunoSEQ multiplex PCR amplified the TCR beta CDR3 regions. A synthetic immune receptor repertoire was used to minimize amplification bias, and any remaining bias was removed computationally after sequencing. On the study's bioinformatics: Repertoire diversity was quantified as the Shannon entropy index using custom Python scripts. Unsorted, CD4+ and CD8+ repertoires were examined separately, except in combined analyses, for which CD4+ and CD8+ sequences were merged in silico. A clone counted as expanded when the clone's frequency after treatment rose at least 2-fold relative to C1D1, and clones undetected at baseline were given a pseudocount of 0.5. Singleton clones were defined as clones with 0 or 1 copy at C1D1, and non-singleton clones were defined as clones with 2 or more copies. Clones expanded in unsorted samples were annotated as CD4+, CD8+ or unknown by matching protein sequences in sorted samples from the same patient. Diversity changes from C1D1 to C4D1 were tested in paired samples using Wilcoxon tests. TCRdb mirrors the immuneACCESS table, restricted to in-frame sequences. Some clones are absent from its copies; in checked studies, under half trace to an unresolved V gene, and the reason for the others is unknown. V and J calls and clone size are copied from that table; D and trimming were computed from the DNA. For this sample there are about 19,000 clones; about 76% appear just once. The biggest ten clones account for 15% to 20% of the sample.

On the study overall, not on this receptor specifically: Newly diagnosed patients were reported to have lower baseline TCR diversity than healthy donors, and relapsed/refractory patients were reported to have lower baseline TCR diversity still. By C4D1, a significant rise was seen in CD4+ TCR diversity but not in CD8+ TCR diversity (p=0.0027 vs p=0.16), and the rise was most apparent among complete responders (p=0.02). The study was limited to a single clinical trial cohort, and causes of repertoire differences, possibly disease activity or prior therapy, remained undefined. Trial patients with a complete response had baseline diversity similar to that of newly diagnosed patients, while partial responders and progressors had significantly lower diversity. Patients starting nivolumab less than 1 year after ASCT had lower diversity and were excluded from later analyses to avoid confounding by immune reconstitution.

Recombination linked TRBV6-5 to TRBJ1-5; tentative D gene TRBD1, with 6 bases matching. This clonotype was sampled from a human donor with classical Hodgkin lymphoma. Material: peripheral blood mononuclear cells (PBMCs), obtained before the second cycle of nivolumab. The CDR3 corresponds to CASSQGLNQPQHF. The nucleotides are TGTGCCAGCAGTCAGGGGTTAAATCAGCCCCAGCATTTT.